A selection of T cell receptor beta chains follows, all from one sample in a study of T cell responses to AZD1222 COVID-19 vaccine. Data came from immunoSEQ multiplex PCR; TCRdb stores just in-frame clones and leaves some out. The table includes some 120,000 clones, roughly 88% detected once. The sequenced sample was peripheral blood, obtained on day 0 of MenACWY control vaccination. The receptors derive from an adult in good health. CDR3s include the opening cysteine and the closing phenylalanine or tryptophan. The D gene is left open where the match is weak. The size of a clone is reported for some rows only, either as once, few or many, or as a class for expanded clones.

j_call: TRBJ1-1; d_call: -; v_call: TRBV28; clone_size: -; cdr3_length: 11; cdr3_aa: CASSLWDRTFF; cdr3_nt: TGTGCCAGCAGTTTATGGGATAGAACTTTCTTT
j_call: TRBJ2-3; d_call: -; v_call: TRBV3-1/TRBV3-2; clone_size: -; cdr3_length: 16; cdr3_aa: CASSPDQIARTDTQYF; cdr3_nt: TGTGCCAGCAGCCCAGACCAAATAGCCCGCACAGATACGCAGTATTTT
j_call: TRBJ2-2; d_call: -; v_call: TRBV6-5; clone_size: -; cdr3_length: 14; cdr3_aa: CASKRPGRSGELFF; cdr3_nt: TGTGCCAGCAAACGGCCAGGGAGGTCCGGGGAGCTGTTTTTT
j_call: TRBJ1-1; d_call: -; v_call: TRBV14; clone_size: -; cdr3_length: 13; cdr3_aa: CASSWTLTTEAFF; cdr3_nt: TGTGCCAGCAGCTGGACGTTGACCACTGAAGCTTTCTTT
j_call: TRBJ1-1; d_call: -; v_call: TRBV28; clone_size: -; cdr3_length: 13; cdr3_aa: CASIKGMNTEAFF; cdr3_nt: TGTGCCAGCATTAAGGGTATGAACACTGAAGCTTTCTTT
j_call: TRBJ1-2; d_call: -; v_call: TRBV29-1; clone_size: few; cdr3_length: 15; cdr3_aa: CSVERRAERNYGYTF; cdr3_nt: TGCAGCGTTGAAAGGAGGGCAGAGCGTAACTATGGCTACACCTTC
j_call: TRBJ2-3; d_call: TRBD1; v_call: TRBV5-4; clone_size: -; cdr3_length: 16; cdr3_aa: CASSHKGQGETDTQYF; cdr3_nt: TGTGCCAGCAGCCACAAGGGACAGGGGGAAACAGATACGCAGTATTTT
j_call: TRBJ1-1; d_call: -; v_call: TRBV15; clone_size: -; cdr3_length: 15; cdr3_aa: CATSRDVNVITEAFF; cdr3_nt: TGTGCCACCAGCAGAGATGTAAACGTGATTACTGAAGCTTTCTTT
j_call: TRBJ2-7; d_call: TRBD1; v_call: TRBV6-6; clone_size: few; cdr3_length: 14; cdr3_aa: CASSPGTGYYEQYF; cdr3_nt: TGTGCCAGCAGTCCCGGGACAGGGTACTACGAGCAGTACTTC
j_call: TRBJ1-4; d_call: -; v_call: TRBV18; clone_size: once; cdr3_length: 13; cdr3_aa: CASSMSLNEKLFF; cdr3_nt: TGTGCCAGCTCAATGAGCCTTAATGAAAAACTGTTTTTT
j_call: TRBJ2-3; d_call: -; v_call: TRBV29-1; clone_size: -; cdr3_length: 15; cdr3_aa: CSVEVPGAVRGTQYF; cdr3_nt: TGCAGCGTTGAGGTTCCGGGAGCGGTACGCGGTACGCAGTATTTT
j_call: TRBJ2-2; d_call: -; v_call: TRBV3-1/TRBV3-2; clone_size: -; cdr3_length: 11; cdr3_aa: CASRAPGELFF; cdr3_nt: TGTGCCAGCAGGGCCCCCGGGGAGCTGTTTTTT
j_call: TRBJ1-6; d_call: -; v_call: TRBV18; clone_size: once; cdr3_length: 14; cdr3_aa: CASSQQEGNSPLHF; cdr3_nt: TGTGCCAGCTCACAACAGGAAGGGAATTCACCCCTCCACTTT
j_call: TRBJ2-2; d_call: -; v_call: TRBV19; clone_size: -; cdr3_length: 14; cdr3_aa: CASSKSGATGELFF; cdr3_nt: TGTGCCAGTAGTAAATCAGGGGCCACCGGGGAGCTGTTTTTT